The 5 T cell receptor beta chains presented below share a single source sample, sequenced in a study of T cells in Graves' hyperthyroidism and ophthalmopathy. Researchers amplified the TCR beta CDR3 regions from RNA transcripts. The TCR CDR3 was amplified in a first-round RT-PCR using the HTBI primer set. TCRdb itself ran the multiplex PCR reads through MiXCR, one entry per CDR3 protein. The sample has about 720,000 distinct CDR3 sequences, approximately 19% seen once. Sequenced sample: blood. The receptors come from a woman aged 50 to 60 with Graves' hyperthyroidism that later progressed to Graves' ophthalmopathy.

The J gene is TRBJ1-2, the V gene TRBV6-1; a weak D match, TRBD1 (6 bases). The CDR3 spans 14 residues. Looked up from germline, CDR1 is MNHNS and CDR2 is SASEGT. V was pared by 5 bases and J by 4 bases, with 14 bases between. The chain's CDR3 is CASSTDSIGYGYTF. CDR3 nucleotides: TGTGCCAGCAGTACGGACAGTATTGGCTATGGCTACACCTTC.

Only a few counts were recorded for this clonotype. The J gene is TRBJ1-2, the V gene TRBV19, with D uncertain. The CDR3 length is 14 residues. The V end lost 4 bases, the J end lost 6 bases, and 15 bases lay between the germline ends. Per the germline V gene, CDR1 is LNHDA and CDR2 is SQIVND (reference sequence). The CDR3 sequence is CASSTRSLQNGYTF. CDR3 DNA: TGTGCCAGTAGTACGCGATCCCTGCAGAATGGCTACACCTTC.

V gene TRBV4-1 combines with J gene TRBJ2-5; D not resolved. Germline assignment: CDR1 MGHRA and CDR2 YSYEKL. Trimming cost V 0 bases and J 6 bases, with 8 bases left between them. CDR3 length: 13 amino acids. CDR3 sequence reads: CASSQDMRKTQYF. CDR3 coding DNA: TGCGCCAGCAGCCAAGATATGAGGAAGACCCAGTACTTC.

This clonotype turned up a few times. The chain joins TRBV2 to TRBJ2-7; D possibly matches TRBD1 or TRBD2 (6 bases each). The CDR3 covers 11 residues. Trimming took 7 bases from V and 7 from J, leaving 11 bases between them. CDR1 SNHLY and CDR2 FYNNEI come from the germline V gene. Here the CDR3 reads CASMEGDEQYF. DNA of the CDR3: TGTGCCAGCATGGAGGGGGATGAGCAGTACTTC. Full variable domain (remainder filled in from reference TRBV2 and TRBJ2-7): EPEVTQTPSHQVTQMGQEVILRCVPISNHLYFYWYRQILGQKVEFLVSFYNNEISEKSEIFDDQFSVERPDGSNFTLKIRSTKLEDSAMYFCASMEGDEQYFGPGTRLTVT.

This clonotype was seen ten or more times. The gene calls are TRBV5-1 and TRBJ1-2; unclear D gene. Trimming left V 1 base short and J 4 bases short, with 8 bases between. CDR1 and CDR2 (germline): SGHRS, YFSETQ. The CDR3 extends over 13 amino acids. The CDR3 is CASSLPGIYGYTF. In nucleotides, the CDR3 is TGCGCCAGCAGCTTGCCCGGGATCTATGGCTACACCTTC.